Listed below are T cell receptor beta chains from one sample, sequenced in a study of cytomegalovirus exposure and HLA in healthy donors. Profiled with immunoSEQ multiplex PCR; TCRdb holds only in-frame clones, not every one. This table holds 98,000 or so clones, 75% to 80% found once. The material sequenced was PBMCs. These receptor sequences come from a female donor in good health and CMV-seronegative. Each CDR3 is given without its conserved first and last residue. A D gene is named only where the DNA matches it firmly.

V gene: TRBV7-3; D gene: .; J gene: TRBJ1-2; CDR3 protein: ASSNAGYGYT
V gene: TRBV21-1; D gene: .; J gene: TRBJ1-4; CDR3 protein: ASSHRGDNEKLF
V gene: TRBV28; D gene: .; J gene: TRBJ1-2; CDR3 protein: ASSISPSRFRALYGYT
V gene: TRBV6-5; D gene: .; J gene: TRBJ2-1; CDR3 protein: ASRENNEQF
V gene: TRBV10-3; D gene: .; J gene: TRBJ1-3; CDR3 protein: AISDRNSGNTIY
V gene: TRBV7-2; D gene: TRBD2; J gene: TRBJ2-7; CDR3 protein: ASSLDSSGGFYEQY
V gene: TRBV19; D gene: TRBD1; J gene: TRBJ1-2; CDR3 protein: ASSTLDREAYGYT
V gene: TRBV6-5; D gene: .; J gene: TRBJ1-2; CDR3 protein: ASSYYDSPPNYGYT
V gene: TRBV9; D gene: .; J gene: TRBJ2-7; CDR3 protein: ASSVGQGNYEQY
V gene: TRBV2; D gene: .; J gene: TRBJ1-2; CDR3 protein: ASSGFTGQGYGYT
V gene: TRBV13; D gene: TRBD1; J gene: TRBJ1-2; CDR3 protein: ASTLNRDSVAYT
V gene: TRBV9; D gene: TRBD2; J gene: TRBJ2-5; CDR3 protein: ASTLTGTSGGVETQY
V gene: TRBV18; D gene: .; J gene: TRBJ2-2; CDR3 protein: ASSPRIGELF
V gene: TRBV28; D gene: TRBD1; J gene: TRBJ2-7; CDR3 protein: ASSLVGQNYEQY
V gene: TRBV29-1; D gene: TRBD1; J gene: TRBJ1-5; CDR3 protein: SVGGQSLNQPQH
V gene: TRBV5-6; D gene: TRBD1; J gene: TRBJ1-1; CDR3 protein: ASSRQGLNTEAF
V gene: TRBV28; D gene: .; J gene: TRBJ2-7; CDR3 protein: ASSLGRHYEQY
V gene: TRBV7-8; D gene: TRBD1; J gene: TRBJ2-7; CDR3 protein: ASSSPQGAASYEQY
V gene: TRBV7-2; D gene: TRBD1; J gene: TRBJ2-7; CDR3 protein: ASRSDRAYEQY
V gene: TRBV10-1; D gene: TRBD1; J gene: TRBJ1-6; CDR3 protein: ASTAANRGGDNSPLH
V gene: TRBV30; D gene: TRBD1; J gene: TRBJ1-3; CDR3 protein: AWSRTGGNTIY
V gene: TRBV5-6; D gene: TRBD2; J gene: TRBJ2-1; CDR3 protein: ASSFLYSGRFYNEQF
V gene: TRBV4-1; D gene: .; J gene: TRBJ1-2; CDR3 protein: ASSQVAGEGYT
V gene: TRBV6-4; D gene: TRBD1; J gene: TRBJ1-2; CDR3 protein: ASSRTGSNYGYT
V gene: TRBV10-3; D gene: TRBD1; J gene: TRBJ1-2; CDR3 protein: AISGQGNYGYT
V gene: TRBV4-2; D gene: .; J gene: TRBJ2-5; CDR3 protein: ASSQAHGGVQETQY